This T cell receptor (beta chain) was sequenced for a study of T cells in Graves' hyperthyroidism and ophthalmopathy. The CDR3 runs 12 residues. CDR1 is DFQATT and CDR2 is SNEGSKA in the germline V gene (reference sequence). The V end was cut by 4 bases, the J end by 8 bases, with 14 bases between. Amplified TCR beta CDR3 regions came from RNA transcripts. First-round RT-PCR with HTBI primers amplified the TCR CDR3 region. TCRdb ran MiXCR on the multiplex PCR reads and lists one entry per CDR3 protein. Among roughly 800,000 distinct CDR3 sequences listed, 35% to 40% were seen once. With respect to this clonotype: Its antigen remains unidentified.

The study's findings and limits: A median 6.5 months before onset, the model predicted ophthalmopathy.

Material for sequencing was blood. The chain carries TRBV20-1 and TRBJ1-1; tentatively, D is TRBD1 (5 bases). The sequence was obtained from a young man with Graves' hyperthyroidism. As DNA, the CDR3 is TGCAGTGCTAAGGAGGGGCTCTGGGAAGCTTTCTTT. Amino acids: CSAKEGLWEAFF.